This T cell receptor beta chain was captured by sequencing in a study of blood T cell repertoires in COVID-19. Study at large: From T cells, B-cell-depleted T cells, or PBMCs came the material, which was cDNA or gDNA.

Clones were sequenced by immunoSEQ multiplex PCR, and TCRdb holds only the in-frame ones, with some missing. Among roughly 270,000 clones listed, roughly 80% were seen once. V shed 8 bases and J shed 12 bases, with 17 bases lying between them. Germline CDR1 is GTSNPN and CDR2 is SVGIG (reference sequence). This CDR3 spans 11 amino acids. Participants' own reports of clinical history determined their cohort assignment. Within 2 weeks before study entry, exposed participants met a COVID-19 case. V usage is TRBV30 and J usage is TRBJ2-1; TRBD2 is a possible D gene (5 bases). The TCR was taken from a man in his forties or fifties who had been exposed to COVID-19. Sequenced: PBMCs or T cells enriched from blood (not recorded which). Here the CDR3 reads CASHLGVMQFF. The CDR3 coding sequence is TGTGCCAGCCATCTCGGGGTTATGCAGTTCTTC. Full variable domain (outside the CDR3, taken from reference TRBV30 and TRBJ2-1): SQTIHQWPATLVQPVGSPLSLECTVEGTSNPNLYWYRQAAGRGLQLLFYSVGIGQISSEVPQNLSASRPQDRQFILSSKKLLLSDSGFYLCASHLGVMQFFGPGTRLTVL.